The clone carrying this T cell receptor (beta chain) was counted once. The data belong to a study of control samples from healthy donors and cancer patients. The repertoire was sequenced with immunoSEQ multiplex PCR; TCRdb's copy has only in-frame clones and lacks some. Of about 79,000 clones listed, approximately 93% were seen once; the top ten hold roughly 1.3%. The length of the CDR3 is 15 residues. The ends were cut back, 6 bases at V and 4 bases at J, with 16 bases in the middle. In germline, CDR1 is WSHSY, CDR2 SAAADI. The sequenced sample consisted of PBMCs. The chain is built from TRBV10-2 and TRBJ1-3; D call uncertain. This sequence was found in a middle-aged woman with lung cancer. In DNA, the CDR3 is TGCGCCAGCAGCCCCGGACGGATACACGGAAACACCATATATTTT. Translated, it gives CASSPGRIHGNTIYF.